Reported below is one T cell receptor (beta chain). This CDR3 comprises 16 residues. Germline-derived CDR1 and CDR2 are KGHSH and LQKENI. V lost 4 bases to trimming and J lost 1 base, with 13 bases between them. The sample originates from a study of blood T cell repertoires in COVID-19. Study as a whole: Researchers got acute and convalescent COVID-19 samples from the United States, Italy and Spain. Sources were T cells, B-cell-depleted T cells, or PBMCs; the material itself was cDNA or gDNA.

Per the original methods: The authors estimated nucleated cell counts from reference gene primer amplification. Data came from immunoSEQ multiplex PCR; TCRdb stores just in-frame clones and leaves some out. The DNA was the basis for D and trimming; V, J and clone size are from that table. The sample includes tens of thousands of clones, 76% seen only once; the top ten take around 7%. This TCR was recovered from a man in his 70s with acute or convalescent COVID-19. The chain joins TRBV18 to TRBJ2-2, with a tentative D call TRBD1 (6 bases). Sequenced input: peripheral blood. The CDR3: CASSRTQGENTGELFF. DNA for the CDR3: TGTGCCAGCTCACGAACACAGGGAGAGAACACCGGGGAGCTGTTTTTT.